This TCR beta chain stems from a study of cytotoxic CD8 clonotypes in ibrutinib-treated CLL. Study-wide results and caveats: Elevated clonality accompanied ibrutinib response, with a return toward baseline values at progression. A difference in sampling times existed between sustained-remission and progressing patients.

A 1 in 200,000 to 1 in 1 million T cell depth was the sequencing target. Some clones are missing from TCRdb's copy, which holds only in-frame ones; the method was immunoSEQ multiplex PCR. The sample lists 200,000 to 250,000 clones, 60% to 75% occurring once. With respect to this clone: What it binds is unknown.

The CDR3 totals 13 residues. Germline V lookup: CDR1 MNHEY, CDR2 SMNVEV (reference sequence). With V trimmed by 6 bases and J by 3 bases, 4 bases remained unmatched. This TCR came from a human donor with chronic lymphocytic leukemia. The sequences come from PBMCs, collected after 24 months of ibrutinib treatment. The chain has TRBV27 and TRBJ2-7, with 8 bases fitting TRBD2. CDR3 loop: CASRQGLDYEQYF. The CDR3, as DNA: TGTGCCAGCAGACAGGGACTAGACTACGAGCAGTACTTC.